This TCR beta chain derives from a study of blood T cell repertoires in COVID-19. Libraries were prepared by immunoSEQ multiplex PCR; TCRdb keeps only in-frame clonotypes and omits some of them. This table has a few hundred thousand clones, more than 65% appearing once. V lost 3 bases and J lost 8, with 17 bases in between. The germline gives CDR1 MNHEY, CDR2 SVGAGI. The CDR3 is 16 amino acids. The TCR originated in a woman aged 40 to 55 who had recovered from COVID-19. Specimen: peripheral blood. The chain uses TRBV6-5 and TRBJ1-6; D uncertain. The CDR3 sequence: CASSYSRGTRDSPLHF. CDR3 nucleotide sequence: TGTGCCAGCAGTTATTCGCGGGGAACGAGAGATTCACCCCTCCACTTT.